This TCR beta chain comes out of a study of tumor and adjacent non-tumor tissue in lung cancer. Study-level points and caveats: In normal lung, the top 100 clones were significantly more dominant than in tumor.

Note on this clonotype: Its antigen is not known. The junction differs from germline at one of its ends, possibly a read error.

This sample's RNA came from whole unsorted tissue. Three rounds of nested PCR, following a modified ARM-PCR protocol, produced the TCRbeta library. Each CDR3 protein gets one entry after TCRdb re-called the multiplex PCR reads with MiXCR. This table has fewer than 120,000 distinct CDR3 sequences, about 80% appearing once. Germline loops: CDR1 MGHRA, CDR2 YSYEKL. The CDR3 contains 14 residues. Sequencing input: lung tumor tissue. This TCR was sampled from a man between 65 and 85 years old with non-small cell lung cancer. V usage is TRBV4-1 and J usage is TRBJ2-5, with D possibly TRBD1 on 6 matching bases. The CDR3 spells CASIQQWGQEVQYF. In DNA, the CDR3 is TGTGCCAGCATCCAACAGTGGGGGCAAGAGGTCCAGTATTTC.